These T cell receptor beta chains were read from a single sample in a study of control samples from healthy donors and cancer patients. The method was immunoSEQ multiplex PCR; TCRdb's version includes in-frame clones alone and lacks a portion of them. The repertoire holds about 140,000 clones, about 90% seen once, with about 7.6% in the top ten. Sample: blood. Receptors originate from a young man in good health. The CDR3 runs from the conserved cysteine through the conserved F or W. The order of the fields is J gene, V gene, clone size, D gene, CDR3 length, CDR3 protein, CDR3 DNA. D genes are given only for firm matches. Expanded clones get a size class; other rows say once, few or many, or leave the size out.

J: TRBJ1-3
V: TRBV5-5
size: .
D: TRBD1
length: 17
CDR3: CASSWGQGTLSGNTIYF
DNA: TGTGCCAGCAGCTGGGGACAGGGGACCCTCTCTGGAAACACCATATATTTT

J: TRBJ1-6
V: TRBV27
size: .
D: TRBD1
length: 14
CDR3: CASSTGQVNSPLHF
DNA: TGTGCCAGCAGTACCGGACAGGTTAATTCACCCCTCCACTTT

J: TRBJ2-2
V: TRBV7-9
size: .
D: .
length: 15
CDR3: CASSSTAANTGELFF
DNA: TGTGCCAGCAGCTCCACAGCCGCGAACACCGGGGAGCTGTTTTTT

J: TRBJ1-3
V: TRBV3-1/TRBV3-2
size: .
D: .
length: 14
CDR3: CASSLGPSGNTIYF
DNA: TGTGCCAGCAGCCTTGGTCCCTCTGGAAACACCATATATTTT

J: TRBJ1-1
V: TRBV5-1
size: .
D: TRBD1
length: 15
CDR3: CASSLQTGGNTEAFF
DNA: TGCGCCAGCAGCTTACAAACAGGGGGTAACACTGAAGCTTTCTTT

J: TRBJ1-3
V: TRBV7-6
size: .
D: TRBD1
length: 16
CDR3: CASSPHPPTGVNTIYF
DNA: TGTGCCAGCAGCCCCCACCCCCCAACAGGGGTAAACACCATATATTTT

J: TRBJ1-6
V: TRBV7-6
size: .
D: .
length: 15
CDR3: CASNERAGGNSPLHF
DNA: TGTGCCAGCAACGAAAGGGCCGGGGGAAATTCACCCCTCCACTTT

J: TRBJ2-7
V: TRBV5-6
size: .
D: TRBD1
length: 14
CDR3: CASSLTGAPYEQYF
DNA: TGTGCCAGCAGCTTGACAGGGGCACCCTACGAGCAGTACTTC

J: TRBJ2-1
V: TRBV28
size: .
D: .
length: 14
CDR3: CASSFTRDHNEQFF
DNA: TGTGCCAGCAGTTTTACTAGAGATCACAATGAGCAGTTCTTC

J: TRBJ2-3
V: TRBV12-3/TRBV12-4
size: .
D: .
length: 11
CDR3: CASSLIGTQYF
DNA: TGTGCCAGCAGCCTAATCGGTACGCAGTATTTT

J: TRBJ1-1
V: TRBV11-2
size: few
D: .
length: 15
CDR3: CASSLDVRMNTEAFF
DNA: TGTGCCAGCAGCTTAGACGTCCGAATGAACACTGAAGCTTTCTTT

J: TRBJ1-5
V: TRBV27
size: .
D: .
length: 13
CDR3: CASSLDRFEPQHF
DNA: TGTGCCAGCAGTTTAGACAGGTTTGAGCCCCAGCATTTT

J: TRBJ1-5
V: TRBV4-2
size: .
D: TRBD1
length: 17
CDR3: CASSQGIDRVSNQPQHF
DNA: TGTGCCAGCAGCCAAGGGATCGACAGGGTTAGCAATCAGCCCCAGCATTTT

J: TRBJ2-5
V: TRBV29-1
size: .
D: .
length: 12
CDR3: CSVDHHQETQYF
DNA: TGCAGCGTTGATCACCACCAAGAGACCCAGTACTTC

J: TRBJ1-1
V: TRBV6-5
size: .
D: .
length: 15
CDR3: CASSSLGGAVAEAFF
DNA: TGTGCCAGCAGTAGCCTGGGGGGGGCGGTTGCTGAAGCTTTCTTT

J: TRBJ1-4
V: TRBV7-2
size: .
D: .
length: 14
CDR3: CASSSQGRHEKLFF
DNA: TGTGCCAGCAGCTCACAGGGCAGACATGAAAAACTGTTTTTT

J: TRBJ2-5
V: TRBV5-1
size: .
D: .
length: 17
CDR3: CASSHKLGTMGQETQYF
DNA: TGCGCCAGCAGCCATAAACTCGGGACCATGGGCCAAGAGACCCAGTACTTC

J: TRBJ1-2
V: TRBV5-5
size: .
D: .
length: 15
CDR3: CASSLSPLDNYGYTF
DNA: TGTGCCAGCAGCTTGAGTCCACTAGATAACTATGGCTACACCTTC

J: TRBJ1-5
V: TRBV11-3
size: .
D: .
length: 15
CDR3: CASSLGKDSNQPQHF
DNA: TGTGCCAGCAGCTTAGGCAAGGATAGCAATCAGCCCCAGCATTTT

J: TRBJ1-1
V: TRBV7-3
size: .
D: .
length: 17
CDR3: CASSPRSRGGGSTEAFF
DNA: TGTGCCAGCAGCCCCCGTAGCAGGGGTGGGGGTTCCACTGAAGCTTTCTTT

J: TRBJ1-4
V: TRBV15
size: .
D: TRBD1
length: 16
CDR3: CATSRDNRGRNEKLFF
DNA: TGTGCCACCAGCAGAGATAATAGGGGGCGGAATGAAAAACTGTTTTTT

J: TRBJ1-1
V: TRBV5-1
size: .
D: .
length: 13
CDR3: CASSGGAGNVAFF
DNA: TGCGCCAGCAGCGGGGGAGCGGGGAATGTGGCTTTCTTT

J: TRBJ2-7
V: TRBV4-2
size: .
D: .
length: 18
CDR3: CASSQFAGAFGGLNEQYF
DNA: TGTGCCAGCAGCCAATTCGCAGGGGCTTTTGGTGGCCTGAACGAGCAGTACTTC

J: TRBJ1-5
V: TRBV12-3/TRBV12-4
size: .
D: .
length: 13
CDR3: CASSYRGSQPQHF
DNA: TGTGCCAGCAGTTATCGGGGAAGTCAGCCCCAGCATTTT

J: TRBJ1-4
V: TRBV3-1/TRBV3-2
size: .
D: TRBD1
length: 14
CDR3: CASSPRDRDGKLFF
DNA: TGTGCCAGCAGCCCCCGGGACAGGGATGGAAAACTGTTTTTT

J: TRBJ1-1
V: TRBV5-5
size: .
D: .
length: 14
CDR3: CASSFGGQSTEAFF
DNA: TGTGCCAGCAGCTTTGGTGGGCAGTCCACTGAAGCTTTCTTT

J: TRBJ2-5
V: TRBV2
size: .
D: .
length: 11
CDR3: CASSGQETQYF
DNA: TGTGCCAGTTCCGGTCAAGAGACCCAGTACTTC

J: TRBJ2-7
V: TRBV9
size: .
D: .
length: 14
CDR3: CASSPGSGVNEQYF
DNA: TGTGCCAGCAGCCCCGGTTCAGGGGTTAACGAGCAGTACTTC

J: TRBJ2-7
V: TRBV19
size: .
D: .
length: 15
CDR3: CASSIAPDSAYEQYF
DNA: TGTGCCAGTAGTATCGCCCCGGACAGCGCCTACGAGCAGTACTTC

J: TRBJ2-3
V: TRBV5-1
size: .
D: .
length: 14
CDR3: CASSLEPHTDTQYF
DNA: TGCGCCAGCAGCTTGGAACCTCACACAGATACGCAGTATTTT

J: TRBJ1-2
V: TRBV12-3/TRBV12-4
size: .
D: .
length: 13
CDR3: CASSFTGGDGYTF
DNA: TGTGCCAGCAGTTTTACGGGGGGAGATGGCTACACCTTC

J: TRBJ1-2
V: TRBV12-3/TRBV12-4
size: .
D: .
length: 13
CDR3: CASTLSGIDGYTF
DNA: TGTGCCAGCACCCTGTCAGGGATCGACGGCTACACCTTC

J: TRBJ2-3
V: TRBV6-5
size: .
D: TRBD2
length: 15
CDR3: CASATSGGPGDTQYF
DNA: TGTGCCAGTGCCACTAGCGGGGGGCCGGGAGATACGCAGTATTTT

J: TRBJ2-5
V: TRBV11-3
size: once
D: TRBD2
length: 15
CDR3: CASSFSSGGGETQYF
DNA: TGTGCCAGCAGCTTCTCTAGCGGGGGGGGAGAGACCCAGTACTTC

J: TRBJ2-6
V: TRBV7-2
size: .
D: TRBD1
length: 19
CDR3: CASSLYYETGYSGANVLTF
DNA: TGTGCCAGCAGCTTATATTATGAGACAGGGTACTCTGGGGCCAACGTCCTGACTTTC